This entry concerns a single TCR beta chain. The ends lost 3 bases at V and 7 bases at J; junction bases unmatched: 16. The CDR3 loop spans 16 amino acids. Germline-derived CDR1 and CDR2 are DFQATT and SNEGSKA (reference sequence). Methods used by the authors: Amplification with reference gene primers provided the estimates of nucleated cell counts. TCRdb's copy holds only in-frame clones and misses some; the assay was immunoSEQ multiplex PCR. The DNA was the basis for D and trimming; V, J and clone size are from that table. Of under 250,000 clones listed, around 86% are singletons. This record comes from a study of blood T cell repertoires in COVID-19. Study information: From T cells, B-cell-depleted T cells, or PBMCs came the material, which was cDNA or gDNA.

Source material: peripheral blood. The receptor was derived from a woman older than 75 with COVID-19, enrolled during active disease. This chain links TRBV20-1 with TRBJ1-2; 8 bases line up with TRBD1. The DNA for the CDR3 is TGCAGTGCTAGTGGCGACTTAATGGGACAGGTTTCTGGCTACACCTTC. Translation gives CSASGDLMGQVSGYTF.